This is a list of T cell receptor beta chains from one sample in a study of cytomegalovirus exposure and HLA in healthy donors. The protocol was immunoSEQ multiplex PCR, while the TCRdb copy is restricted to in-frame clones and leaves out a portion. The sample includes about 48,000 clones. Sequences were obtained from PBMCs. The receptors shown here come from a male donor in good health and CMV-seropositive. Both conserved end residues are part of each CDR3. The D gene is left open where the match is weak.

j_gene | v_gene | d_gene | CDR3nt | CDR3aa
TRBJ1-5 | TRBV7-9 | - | TGTGCCAGCAGCTCCGACAGTTCGGGTCAGCCCCAGCATTTT | CASSSDSSGQPQHF
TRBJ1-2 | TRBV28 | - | TGTGCCAGCATAGGGGCGGTCTATGGCTACACCTTC | CASIGAVYGYTF
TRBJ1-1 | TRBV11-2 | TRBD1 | TGTGCCAGCAGCCCCGGGACAGGGGAGAACACTGAAGCTTTCTTT | CASSPGTGENTEAFF
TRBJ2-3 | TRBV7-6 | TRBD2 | TGTGCCAGCAGCTTAGCGGTGTATTTAGCGGGGGGGAACACAGATACGCAGTATTTT | CASSLAVYLAGGNTDTQYF
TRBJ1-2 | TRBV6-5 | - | TGTGCCAGCAGCCGAGTTGGGGGGACTAACTATGGCTACACCTTC | CASSRVGGTNYGYTF
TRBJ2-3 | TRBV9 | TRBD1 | TGTGCCAGCAGCGTAGAGGGGGCTAGCACAGATACGCAGTATTTT | CASSVEGASTDTQYF
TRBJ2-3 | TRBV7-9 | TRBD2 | TGTGCCAGCAGCTTAGCGAACGGGGGGTTCGGCACAGATACGCAGTATTTT | CASSLANGGFGTDTQYF
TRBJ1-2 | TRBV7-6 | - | TGTGCCAGCAGCCCCACAGGGAGCTATGGCTACACCTTC | CASSPTGSYGYTF
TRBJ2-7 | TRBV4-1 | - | TGCGCCAGCAGCCAACCACATCGCTCTCAAACTAGCTACGAGCAGTACTTC | CASSQPHRSQTSYEQYF
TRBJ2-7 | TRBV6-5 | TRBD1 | TGTGCCAGCAGGAAGGGACAGGGTAGCTCCTACGAGCAGTACTTC | CASRKGQGSSYEQYF
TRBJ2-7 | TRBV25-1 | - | TGTGCCAGCAGTGCCCTGGGGGCTAACCGAACCTACGAGCAGTACTTC | CASSALGANRTYEQYF
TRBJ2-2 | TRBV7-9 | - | TGTGCCAGCAGCTTAAGCGACACCGGGGAGCTGTTTTTT | CASSLSDTGELFF
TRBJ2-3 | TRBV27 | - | TGTGCCAGCAGTTACAGGGTTACGGATACGCAGTATTTT | CASSYRVTDTQYF
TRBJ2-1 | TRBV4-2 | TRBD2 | TGTGCCAGCAGCCGATCCAGCGGGGGGGGCTACAATGAGCAGTTCTTC | CASSRSSGGGYNEQFF
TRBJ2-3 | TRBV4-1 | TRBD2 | TGCGCCAGCAGCCAAGATCGTGGACTAGCGGGGGGACGCACAGATACGCAGTATTTT | CASSQDRGLAGGRTDTQYF
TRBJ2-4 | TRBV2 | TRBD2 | TGTGCCAGCAGTGAAGGGGAGGGGTCCATTCAGTACTTC | CASSEGEGSIQYF
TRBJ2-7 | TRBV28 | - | TGTGCCAGCAGTTCGATTGAGAGTTCTGGTGTCCCCTACGAGCAGTACTTC | CASSSIESSGVPYEQYF
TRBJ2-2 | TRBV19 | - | TGTGCCAGTAGCCCCACAGGGCCCGGGGAGCTGTTTTTT | CASSPTGPGELFF
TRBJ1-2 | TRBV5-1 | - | TGCGCCAGCAGCTCCAGGGGACAACCCTACTATGGCTACACCTTC | CASSSRGQPYYGYTF
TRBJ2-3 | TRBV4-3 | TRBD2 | TGCGCCAGCAGCCCGGAAAGCGGGGGGGCGGGAGATACGCAGTATTTT | CASSPESGGAGDTQYF
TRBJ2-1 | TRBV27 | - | TGTGCCAGCAGACAGGTCTTCAATTCCTACAATGAGCAGTTCTTC | CASRQVFNSYNEQFF
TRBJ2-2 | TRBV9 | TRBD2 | TGTGCCAGCAGCACGGGGGGTGGCACCGGGGAGCTGTTTTTT | CASSTGGGTGELFF
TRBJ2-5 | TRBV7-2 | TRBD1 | TGTGCCAGCAGTGGACAGGGGATCGGCCAAGAGACCCAGTACTTC | CASSGQGIGQETQYF
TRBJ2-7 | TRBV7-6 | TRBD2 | TGTGCCAGCAGCTTAGCCGGGACTAGCGGGGGGTACGAGCAGTACTTC | CASSLAGTSGGYEQYF
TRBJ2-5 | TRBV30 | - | TGTGCCTGGAGCGACATAAAAGAGACCCAGTACTTC | CAWSDIKETQYF
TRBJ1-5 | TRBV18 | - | TGTGCCAGCTCACCACCCCGCAGGGCCGATAGCAATCAGCCCCAGCATTTT | CASSPPRRADSNQPQHF
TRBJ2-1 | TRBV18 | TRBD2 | TGTGCCAGCTCACCAGGGGGGGGAAGCTCCTACAATGAGCAGTTCTTC | CASSPGGGSSYNEQFF
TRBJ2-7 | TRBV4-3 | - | TGCGCCAGCAGCCAAGCTAACTCGAACGAGCAGTACTTC | CASSQANSNEQYF
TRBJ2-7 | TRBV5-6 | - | TGTGCCAGCGGCCGGGGAGCCGAGCAGTACTTC | CASGRGAEQYF
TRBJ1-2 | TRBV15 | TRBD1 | TGTGCCACCAGCAGACCGACAGGGACCTCAGCTAACTATGGCTACACCTTC | CATSRPTGTSANYGYTF
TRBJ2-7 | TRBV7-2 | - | TGTGCCAGCAGCTTAGTTAGCGAGCAGTACTTC | CASSLVSEQYF
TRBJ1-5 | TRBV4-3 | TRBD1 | TGCGCCGGCAGCCAAGATGGGACAGGGGCCAGTCAGCCCCAGCATTTT | CAGSQDGTGASQPQHF
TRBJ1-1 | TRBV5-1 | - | TGCGCCAGCAGCTTGTTATCGGCGGGGATGAACACTGAAGCTTTCTTT | CASSLLSAGMNTEAFF
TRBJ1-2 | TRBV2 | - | TGTGCCAGCAGTGAAATTAACCGCAGGAATGGCTACACCTTC | CASSEINRRNGYTF